Listed below are T cell receptor beta chains from one sample, sequenced in a study of T cells in localized non-small cell lung cancer. Using immunoSEQ multiplex PCR, the repertoire was profiled, and TCRdb retains in-frame clones only, with some absent. The table has 70,000 to 95,000 clones, roughly 88% seen once; the top ten hold roughly 4%. Here the sequenced sample was PBMCs, taken before any cancer treatment. The receptors shown here come from a woman between 35 and 75 years old with stage II squamous cell lung carcinoma. CDR3s include the opening cysteine and the closing phenylalanine or tryptophan. A D gene is named only where the DNA matches it firmly. The size entry is marked missing in some rows and otherwise reads once, few, many or a size class.

J: TRBJ1-2
size: once
D: TRBD1
V: TRBV5-1
CDR3: CASSLGTGRYGYTF
DNA: TGCGCCAGCAGCTTGGGGACAGGCCGATATGGCTACACCTTC

J: TRBJ1-1
size: few
D: NA
V: TRBV7-2
CDR3: CASSLVTLNTEAFF
DNA: TGTGCCAGCAGCTTAGTAACATTGAACACTGAAGCTTTCTTT

J: TRBJ1-4
size: NA
D: TRBD1
V: TRBV27
CDR3: CASSMDRGRHEKLFF
DNA: TGTGCCAGCAGTATGGACAGGGGAAGGCATGAAAAACTGTTTTTT

J: TRBJ1-2
size: NA
D: TRBD1
V: TRBV6-6
CDR3: CASSSRTGPYGYTF
DNA: TGTGCCAGCAGTTCACGGACAGGTCCCTATGGCTACACCTTC

J: TRBJ2-1
size: NA
D: TRBD2
V: TRBV5-1
CDR3: CASSSGLAGYNEQFF
DNA: TGCGCCAGCAGCTCGGGACTAGCGGGATACAATGAGCAGTTCTTC

J: TRBJ2-1
size: NA
D: TRBD2
V: TRBV13
CDR3: CASSSRTSGSYNEQFF
DNA: TGTGCCAGCAGCTCACGGACTAGCGGATCCTACAATGAGCAGTTCTTC

J: TRBJ2-1
size: NA
D: NA
V: TRBV6-1
CDR3: CASSEANEQFF
DNA: TGTGCCAGCAGTGAAGCTAATGAGCAGTTCTTC

J: TRBJ2-3
size: few
D: NA
V: TRBV18
CDR3: CASSSPQQPFLFADTQYF
DNA: TGTGCCAGCTCATCACCCCAGCAGCCATTTTTGTTCGCAGATACGCAGTATTTT

J: TRBJ1-6
size: NA
D: NA
V: TRBV27
CDR3: CASRPDSQPFSPLHF
DNA: TGTGCCAGCAGACCAGACAGCCAGCCGTTTTCACCCCTCCACTTT

J: TRBJ1-1
size: NA
D: NA
V: TRBV15
CDR3: CATSIRPAGNTEAFF
DNA: TGTGCCACCAGCATCAGACCCGCTGGGAACACTGAAGCTTTCTTT

J: TRBJ1-5
size: NA
D: NA
V: TRBV6-1
CDR3: CATQTVSNQPQHF
DNA: TGTGCCACCCAGACAGTAAGCAATCAGCCCCAGCATTTT

J: TRBJ1-5
size: NA
D: TRBD1
V: TRBV10-3
CDR3: CAISESRTGGNQPQHF
DNA: TGTGCCATCAGTGAGAGTAGGACAGGGGGCAATCAGCCCCAGCATTTT

J: TRBJ1-5
size: NA
D: NA
V: TRBV6-6
CDR3: CASYRGASGANQPQHF
DNA: TGTGCCAGCTATCGTGGGGCTTCGGGGGCCAATCAGCCCCAGCATTTT

J: TRBJ2-2
size: NA
D: NA
V: TRBV7-6
CDR3: CASSPVAGGYTGELFF
DNA: TGTGCCAGCAGCCCCGTTGCCGGGGGATACACCGGGGAGCTGTTTTTT